The clone carrying this T cell receptor (beta chain) was seen at least ten times. Its antigen is not identified. The germline V gene has CDR1 DFQATT and CDR2 SNEGSKA (reference sequence). Trimming removed 5 bases from V and 4 bases from J; junction bases left unmatched: 9. The CDR3 is made up of 14 amino acids. Unique molecular identifiers tagged the TCRbeta library. Each CDR3 protein is one row after TCRdb ran MiXCR on the PCR reads. Of 670,000 or so distinct CDR3 sequences in the sample, less than 15% were seen once. These data belong to a study of T-cell reconstitution after alpha-beta-depleted transplantation in children. Regarding the study as a whole: At day 60, the high TCRbeta diversity found in some patients originated from recipient T cells and thymic progenitors that had survived. Several hundred rapidly expanded clones from non-depleted graft cells reportedly supplied alpha-beta T cells about two months post-transplant. Fresh T-cell production supplied most of the T-cell counts and diversity seen one year after transplant.

This chain joins TRBV20-1 and TRBJ2-7; 9 nucleotides line up with TRBD1. Specimen: PBMCs, collected before TCRalphabeta/CD19-depleted stem cell transplant. The TCR was taken from a girl aged 2 to 9 with congenital amegakaryocytic thrombocytopenia, due to receive a stem cell transplant. CDR3 amino acids: CSARRDRVRYEQYF. Written as DNA, the CDR3 is TGCAGTGCTCGCCGGGACAGGGTGAGATACGAGCAGTACTTC.